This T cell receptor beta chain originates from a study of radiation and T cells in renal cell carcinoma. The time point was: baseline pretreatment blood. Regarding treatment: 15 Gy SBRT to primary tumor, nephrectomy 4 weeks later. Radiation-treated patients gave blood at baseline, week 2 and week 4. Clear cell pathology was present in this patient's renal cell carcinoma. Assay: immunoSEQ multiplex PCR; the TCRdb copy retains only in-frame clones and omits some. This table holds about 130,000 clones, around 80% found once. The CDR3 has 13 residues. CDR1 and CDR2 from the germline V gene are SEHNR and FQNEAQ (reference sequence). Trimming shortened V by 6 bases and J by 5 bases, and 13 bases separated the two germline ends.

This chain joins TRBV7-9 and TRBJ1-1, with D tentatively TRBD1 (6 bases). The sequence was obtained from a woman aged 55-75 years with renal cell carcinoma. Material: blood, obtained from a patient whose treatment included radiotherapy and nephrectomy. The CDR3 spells CASRQQGRTEAFF. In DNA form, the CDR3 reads TGTGCCAGCAGACAACAGGGAAGGACTGAAGCTTTCTTT.